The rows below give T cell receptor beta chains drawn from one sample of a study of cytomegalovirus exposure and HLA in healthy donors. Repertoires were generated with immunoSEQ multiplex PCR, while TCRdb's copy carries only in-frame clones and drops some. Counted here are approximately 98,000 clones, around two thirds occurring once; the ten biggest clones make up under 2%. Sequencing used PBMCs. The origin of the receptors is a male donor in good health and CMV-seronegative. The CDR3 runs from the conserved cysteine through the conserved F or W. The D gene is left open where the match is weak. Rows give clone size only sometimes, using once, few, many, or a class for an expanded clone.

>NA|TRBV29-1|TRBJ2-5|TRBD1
CSVEAGDRGVETQYF
TGCAGCGTTGAAGCAGGGGACAGGGGAGTGGAGACCCAGTACTTC
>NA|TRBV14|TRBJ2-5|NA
CASSQDLRQMAAQYF
TGTGCCAGCAGCCAAGATCTTCGGCAAATGGCGGCCCAGTACTTC
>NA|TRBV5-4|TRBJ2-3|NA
CASSRNRGSEDTQYF
TGTGCCAGCAGCCGGAACAGAGGGTCTGAAGATACGCAGTATTTT
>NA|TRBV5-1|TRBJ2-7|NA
CASSLQSDRNYEQYF
TGCGCCAGCAGCTTGCAATCTGACAGGAACTACGAGCAGTACTTC
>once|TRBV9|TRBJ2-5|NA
CASSVGAEPRTQYF
TGTGCCAGCAGCGTAGGTGCGGAACCTCGGACCCAGTACTTC
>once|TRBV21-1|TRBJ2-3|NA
CASSSRPASGSRTDTQYF
TGTGCCAGCAGCTCCCGACCCGCTAGCGGGAGTAGGACAGATACGCAGTATTTT
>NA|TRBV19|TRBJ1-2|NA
CASTAGTNYGYTF
TGTGCCAGTACTGCCGGGACAAACTATGGCTACACCTTC
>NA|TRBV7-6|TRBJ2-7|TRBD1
CASSSRGTGYSYEQYF
TGTGCCAGCAGTAGTAGGGGGACAGGGTATTCCTACGAGCAGTACTTC
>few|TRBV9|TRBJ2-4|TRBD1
CASSVGGRDRVDIQYF
TGTGCCAGCAGCGTAGGGGGTAGGGACAGGGTCGACATTCAGTACTTC
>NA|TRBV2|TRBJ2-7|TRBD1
CASSKSGGNYEQYF
TGTGCCAGCAGTAAGTCAGGGGGAAACTACGAGCAGTACTTC
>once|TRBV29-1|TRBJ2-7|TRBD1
CSVWGQGSYEQYF
TGCAGCGTGTGGGGACAGGGCTCCTACGAGCAGTACTTC
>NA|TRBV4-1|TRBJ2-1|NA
CASSPQPDAGRNEQFF
TGCGCCAGCAGCCCTCAGCCCGATGCAGGGCGCAATGAGCAGTTCTTC
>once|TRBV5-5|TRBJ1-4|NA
CASSLGAATNEKLFF
TGTGCCAGCAGCTTAGGGGCGGCAACTAATGAAAAACTGTTTTTT
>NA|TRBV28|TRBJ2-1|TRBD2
CASSLLVLAGGPGTYNEQFF
TGTGCCAGCAGTTTATTAGTACTAGCGGGAGGACCGGGCACCTACAATGAGCAGTTCTTC
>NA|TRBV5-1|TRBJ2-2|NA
CASSLLGRSNTGELFF
TGCGCCAGCAGCCTGTTGGGGAGGTCGAACACCGGGGAGCTGTTTTTT
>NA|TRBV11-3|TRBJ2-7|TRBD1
CASSSTGAPLHEQYF
TGTGCCAGCAGCTCCACAGGGGCCCCCCTACACGAGCAGTACTTC
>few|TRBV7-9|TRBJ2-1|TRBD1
CASSFGQGLNEQFF
TGTGCCAGCAGCTTTGGACAGGGGCTTAATGAGCAGTTCTTC
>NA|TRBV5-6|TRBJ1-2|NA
CASSPDAGRRFNYGYTF
TGTGCCAGCAGCCCAGATGCCGGGAGACGGTTCAACTATGGCTACACCTTC